The 19 T cell receptor beta chains below all came from one sample that was sequenced in a study of early T cells in non-severe SARS-CoV-2 infection. TCRdb re-called the 5' RACE reads with MiXCR, one entry per CDR3 protein. The sample contains tens of thousands of distinct CDR3 sequences, 9.5% to 15% of which appear only once. Sequences were derived from whole blood, sampled at baseline. All receptors derive from an adult who was a healthcare worker with PCR-confirmed SARS-CoV-2 infection or an uninfected control (not recorded which).

This clonotype showed up just a few times. V and J are TRBV11-3 and TRBJ1-4, with D perhaps matching TRBD1 (6 bases). Germline lookup yields CDR1 SGHNT and CDR2 YENEEA. Trimming removed 2 bases at V and 8 bases at J, with 9 bases between. The CDR3 covers 13 residues. CDR3 protein: CASSLTQGEKLFF. In DNA form, the CDR3 reads TGTGCCAGCAGCTTAACCCAGGGGGAAAAACTGTTTTTT.

The V gene is TRBV27, the J gene TRBJ2-5; no reliable D call. V was trimmed by 4 bases and J by 3 bases, leaving 9 bases between them. Germline loops: CDR1 MNHEY, CDR2 SMNVEV (reference sequence). The CDR3 totals 13 residues. Written as DNA, the CDR3 is TGTGCCAGCAGTTATCGCCCCGAAGAGACCCAGTACTTC. This gives the protein CASSYRPEETQYF.

This clonotype was counted a few times. The V gene is TRBV3-1, the J gene TRBJ2-5, with unresolved D. V was shortened by 0 bases and J by 3 bases, with 8 bases between the two germline ends. This CDR3 region has 14 residues. Germline V gene data show CDR1 as LGHDT and CDR2 as YNNKEL (reference sequence). CDR3 region: CASSQDRREETQYF. For the CDR3, the DNA is TGTGCCAGCAGCCAAGATAGACGGGAAGAGACCCAGTACTTC.

A few counts support this clonotype. The chain is built from TRBV15 and TRBJ2-7, with D unclear. The V gene lost 0 bases and the J gene lost 6 bases, with 6 bases spanning the gap. Germline loops: CDR1 LNHNV, CDR2 YYDKDF (reference sequence). CDR3 length: 12 residues. CDR3: CATSREDGEQYF. DNA of the CDR3: TGTGCCACCAGCAGAGAGGATGGCGAGCAGTACTTC. Looking up the rest from reference TRBV15 and TRBJ2-7 gives the full variable domain: DAMVIQNPRYQVTQFGKPVTLSCSQTLNHNVMYWYQQKSSQAPKLLFHYYDKDFNNEADTPDNFQSRRPNTSFCFLDIRSPGLGDTAMYLCATSREDGEQYFGPGTRLTVT.

This clonotype appeared a few times. The rearrangement links TRBV7-9 to TRBJ1-6, with D unclear. This CDR3 has 14 residues. In germline, CDR1 is SEHNR, CDR2 FQNEAQ (reference sequence). Trimming removed 4 bases at V and 5 bases at J, with 9 bases between. The CDR3 DNA sequence: TGTGCCAGCAGCTCCAATGTGAATAATTCACCCCTCCACTTT. It encodes CASSSNVNNSPLHF.

This clonotype was recorded a few times. The rearrangement joins TRBV6-2 or TRBV6-3 to TRBJ2-5; D possibly uses TRBD1 or TRBD2 (7 bases each). V dropped 5 bases and J dropped 4 bases, with 14 bases sitting between them. This CDR3 has 14 residues. Germline values: CDR1 MNHEY, CDR2 SVGEGT. This CDR3 is CASSDREGAETQYF. In DNA, the CDR3 is TGTGCCAGCAGTGACAGGGAGGGAGCAGAGACCCAGTACTTC.

The chain is built from TRBV7-2 and TRBJ1-3; no reliable D call. Germline V gives CDR1 SGHTA, CDR2 FQGNSA. CDR3 size: 14 residues. The ends were cut back, 1 base at V and 4 bases at J, with 8 bases in the middle. The DNA for the CDR3 is TGTGCCAGCAGCTTAGGAAGTGGGGGAAACACCATATATTTT. This gives the protein CASSLGSGGNTIYF.

This clonotype turned up a few times. V gene TRBV20-1 combines with J gene TRBJ2-7; the D is unclear. With 0 bases removed from V and 12 bases from J, the gap between germline ends came to 12 bases. The CDR3 has 11 amino acids. CDR1 is DFQATT, CDR2 SNEGSKA, per germline (reference sequence). The CDR3 loop is CSARDLQWRYF. The CDR3 region has the DNA TGCAGTGCTAGAGATCTCCAGTGGCGGTACTTC.

This clonotype has just a few counts. The chain recombines TRBV5-1 with TRBJ2-7; no clear D. The V gene's germline CDR1 is SGHRS and CDR2 YFSETQ. Trimming removed 0 bases from V and 2 bases from J, with 9 bases in between. There are 14 residues in the CDR3. The CDR3 region has the DNA TGCGCCAGCAGCTTGGTTGTAAGTCCCTACGAGCAGTACTTC. This gives the protein CASSLVVSPYEQYF.

CDR3 loop: CASSVVEGEAFF. CDR3 bases: TGTGCCAGCAGCGTAGTGGAGGGCGAAGCTTTCTTT. The chain joins TRBV9 to TRBJ1-1; D is undetermined. The CDR3 totals 12 residues. Between the trimmed V and J ends, which lost 0 bases and 8 bases, there was a span of 8 bases. Looked up from germline, CDR1 is SGDLS and CDR2 is YYNGEE.

This clonotype appeared many times. J is TRBJ2-1 and V is TRBV7-2; TRBD2 might be the D (5 bases). Trimming took off 5 bases at V and 3 bases at J, with 11 bases between the two ends. This CDR3 has 14 amino acids. Looked up from germline, CDR1 is SGHTA and CDR2 is FQGNSA. The CDR3 DNA sequence: TGTGCCAGCAGCCCCTTCACTAGCTACAATGAGCAGTTCTTC. Translating it yields CASSPFTSYNEQFF. Complete variable domain (other parts from reference TRBV7-2 and TRBJ2-1): GAGVSQSPSNKVTEKGKDVELRCDPISGHTALYWYRQSLGQGLEFLIYFQGNSAPDKSGLPSDRFSAERTGGSVSTLTIQRTQQEDSAVYLCASSPFTSYNEQFFGPGTRLTVL.

The V gene is TRBV24-1, the J gene TRBJ2-4, with TRBD1 matching 7 bases. The CDR3 contains 16 residues. V lost 6 bases, J lost 2 bases, and 9 bases stayed unmatched. Germline V gives CDR1 KGHDR, CDR2 SFDVKD. The CDR3 loop reads CATSPGPGGTKNIQYF. CDR3 nucleotide sequence: TGTGCCACCAGTCCAGGCCCAGGGGGTACCAAAAACATTCAGTACTTC.

The rearrangement joins TRBV7-9 to TRBJ2-7; the D is unclear. CDR3 size: 18 residues. Germline CDR1 is SEHNR and CDR2 is FQNEAQ (reference sequence). V lost 2 bases, J lost 5 bases, and 25 bases lay in between. The CDR3 loop is CASSLLSVPPNMVHEQYF. The CDR3 DNA is TGTGCCAGCAGCTTATTATCCGTCCCCCCCAACATGGTCCACGAGCAGTACTTC.

This clonotype has at least ten counts. V and J are TRBV11-2 and TRBJ2-1; D possibly corresponds to TRBD2 (7 bases). This CDR3 has 16 residues. The germline V and J ends were trimmed by 4 bases and 0 bases, with 13 bases remaining between them. The germline V gene has CDR1 SGHAT and CDR2 FQNNGV. The chain's CDR3 is CASSSLRGLSYNEQFF. The CDR3 nucleotides are TGTGCCAGCAGCTCCCTGCGGGGGCTCTCCTACAATGAGCAGTTCTTC. The variable domain in full, completed from reference TRBV11-2 and TRBJ2-1, reads EAGVAQSPRYKIIEKRQSVAFWCNPISGHATLYWYQQILGQGPKLLIQFQNNGVVDDSQLPKDRFSAERLKGVDSTLKIQPAKLEDSAVYLCASSSLRGLSYNEQFFGPGTRLTVL.

The chain is built from TRBV6-6 and TRBJ1-1, with D tentatively TRBD1 (6 bases). The germline V gene has CDR1 MNHNY and CDR2 SVGAGI (reference sequence). The CDR3 contains 13 residues. Trimming left V 0 bases short and J 5 bases short, with 7 bases between. CDR3 sequence reads: CASSYSGGTEAFF. CDR3 sequence (DNA): TGTGCCAGCAGTTACTCAGGGGGGACTGAAGCTTTCTTT.

This chain links TRBV4-1 with TRBJ1-4, with 8 positions matching TRBD1. J was trimmed by 2 bases and V by 6 bases; bases with no gene match: 11. This CDR3 has 17 residues. Germline CDR1 and CDR2: MGHRA and YSYEKL. As DNA, the CDR3 is TGCGCCAGCAGTTTCAGGGGGCGGCTGGCGACTAATGAAAAACTGTTTTTT. Amino acid sequence: CASSFRGRLATNEKLFF.

The chain joins TRBV7-9 to TRBJ1-2, with 8 nucleotides matching TRBD1. CDR3 size: 15 residues. Germline V gene sequence: CDR1 SEHNR, CDR2 FQNEAQ (reference sequence). Trimming took 4 bases from V and 4 from J; bases not matched to a gene: 8. In DNA, the CDR3 is TGTGCCAGCAGCTCCGGACAGGGAGCCCTCTATGGCTACACCTTC. Its translation: CASSSGQGALYGYTF.

V and J are TRBV12-3 or TRBV12-4 and TRBJ2-2; D is ambiguous. Trimming took 6 bases from V and 2 from J, leaving 13 bases between them. The CDR3 extends over 15 amino acids. The CDR3, as DNA: TGTGCCAGCAGGGATTATGCGCCAAACACCGGGGAGCTGTTTTTT. Its protein product is CASRDYAPNTGELFF.

This clonotype was counted a few times. V gene TRBV4-1 combines with J gene TRBJ2-7; 8 nucleotides align to TRBD1. The CDR3 length is 16 residues. V was clipped by 2 bases and J by 5 bases; unmatched bases: 11. Germline V lookup: CDR1 MGHRA, CDR2 YSYEKL. The CDR3: CASSQPTTGAENEQYF. DNA of the CDR3: TGCGCCAGCAGCCAACCGACGACAGGGGCGGAGAACGAGCAGTACTTC.